Shown below are 4 T cell receptor beta chains from a single sample sequenced in a study of shared clonotypes between healthy human individuals. Profiled with immunoSEQ multiplex PCR; TCRdb holds only in-frame clones, not every one. Here the sample spans about 1.5 million clones, 95% to 99% being singletons. The sample consisted of naive CD4+ T cells sorted from blood. Sample subset: CD45RA+ positively selected. These receptors were obtained from a young man in good health.

The gene calls are TRBV29-1 and TRBJ2-1, with 10 bases identical to TRBD2. With 7 bases clipped from V and 7 bases from J, the junction kept 10 bases outside the gene matches. There are 14 residues in the CDR3. Per the germline V gene, CDR1 is SQVTM and CDR2 is ANQGSEA. This CDR3 reads CSARAGGVWNEQFF. CDR3 DNA: TGCAGCGCAAGAGCGGGAGGGGTTTGGAATGAGCAGTTCTTC.

This clone was observed once. The chain recombines TRBV4-3 with TRBJ2-1; 10 positions match TRBD2. Unmatched junction bases numbered 4, after V lost 0 bases and J lost 5 bases. This CDR3 comprises 16 residues. Looked up from germline, CDR1 is LGHNA and CDR2 is YSLEER. DNA for the CDR3: TGCGCCAGCAGCCAAGATACTAGCGGGATTCACAATGAGCAGTTCTTC. Its protein product is CASSQDTSGIHNEQFF.

The V and J genes are TRBV6-8 and TRBJ2-3; no clear D. Per the germline V gene, CDR1 is MNHGY and CDR2 is SAAAGT. The V gene lost 4 bases and the J gene lost 0 bases, with 11 bases spanning the gap. The CDR3 sequence is 15 residues long. CDR3 residues: CASSCTNHSTDTQYF. In nucleotides, the CDR3 is TGTGCCAGCAGTTGTACTAACCACAGCACAGATACGCAGTATTTT.

V gene TRBV7-8 combines with J gene TRBJ2-3; 9 bases are a match to TRBD1. The CDR3 length is 16 residues. Per the germline V gene, CDR1 is SGHVS and CDR2 is FQNEAQ. V lost 1 base and J lost 4; bases outside the gene matches: 6. CDR3 sequence: CASSLGGQGIADTQYF. CDR3 in DNA: TGTGCCAGCAGCTTAGGAGGACAGGGGATCGCAGATACGCAGTATTTT.